This T cell receptor (beta chain) was sequenced during a study of cytomegalovirus exposure and HLA in healthy donors. CDR1 MGHDK and CDR2 SYGVNS come from the germline V gene. This CDR3 is built from 11 residues. V lost 3 bases and J 7 bases, leaving 6 bases between the germline ends. Primers for the PCR totalled 60 Vbeta and 13 Jbeta. TCRdb's table, derived via immunoSEQ multiplex PCR, lists solely in-frame clones and lacks some. The table records about 220,000 clones, approximately 68% of them present only once. The V and J genes are TRBV25-1 and TRBJ1-1; D not resolved. The clonotype originates from a woman in her thirties in good health and CMV-seronegative. The sequenced material came from PBMCs. CDR3 region: CASSDGGEAFF. The CDR3 DNA reads TGTGCCAGCAGTGATGGCGGTGAAGCTTTCTTT.